Listed here are 28 T cell receptor beta chains from one sample, sequenced in a study of cytomegalovirus exposure and HLA in healthy donors. Researchers ran the PCR with 60 Vbeta and 13 Jbeta primers. Sequenced by immunoSEQ multiplex PCR; TCRdb stores in-frame clones only, minus some. The sample records approximately 180,000 clones, about four fifths being singletons. The sequencing input was PBMCs. These receptors were taken from a male donor in good health and CMV-seronegative.

The rearrangement links TRBV6-1 to TRBJ1-2; no clear D gene. Germline V lookup: CDR1 MNHNS, CDR2 SASEGT. The length of the CDR3 is 15 residues. V gave up 1 base and J gave up 0 bases, with 9 bases separating them. As DNA, the CDR3 is TGTGCCAGCAGTGAAGGGGCACCCGCTAACTATGGCTACACCTTC. Translation gives CASSEGAPANYGYTF.

This chain uses TRBV12-5 with TRBJ1-3; D gene uncertain. The length of the CDR3 is 13 residues. Germline assignment: CDR1 LGHNT and CDR2 FRNRAP. V lost 1 base and J 4 bases, leaving 5 bases between the germline ends. The CDR3 reads CASGLEEGNTIYF. CDR3 nucleotide sequence: TGTGCTAGTGGTTTGGAGGAGGGAAACACCATATATTTT.

This chain joins TRBV4-1 and TRBJ1-1; 8 nucleotides agree with TRBD1. V lost 0 bases and J lost 4; bases outside the gene matches: 1. The CDR3 is made up of 14 amino acids. CDR1 and CDR2 from the germline V gene are MGHRA and YSYEKL. CDR3 protein: CASSQEQGGTEAFF. CDR3 coding DNA: TGCGCCAGCAGCCAAGAACAGGGGGGCACTGAAGCTTTCTTT.

V and J are TRBV30 and TRBJ2-2; 9 positions match TRBD1. This CDR3 contains 16 residues. V shed 7 bases and J 4 bases; nucleotides not matched to a gene: 13. Per the germline V gene, CDR1 is GTSNPN and CDR2 is SVGIG (reference sequence). CDR3 nucleotide sequence: TGTGCCTTGAAGACCCCCGACAGGGGGTTCACCGGGGAGCTGTTTTTT. Its translation: CALKTPDRGFTGELFF.

V and J are TRBV6-6 and TRBJ1-6; 8 bases are shared with TRBD1. The V gene's germline CDR1 is MNHNY and CDR2 SVGAGI (reference sequence). Losses at the gene ends were 4 bases for V and 7 bases for J; bases not matched to a gene: 9. The CDR3 consists of 16 residues. As DNA, the CDR3 is TGTGCCAGCAGTTTACTCTCGGGACAGGCGAATTCACCCCTCCACTTT. Amino acid sequence: CASSLLSGQANSPLHF.

The V gene is TRBV9, the J gene TRBJ2-2, with 8 bases that match TRBD1. Unmatched junction bases numbered 9, after V lost 2 bases and J lost 6 bases. This CDR3 spans 16 amino acids. The germline V gene encodes CDR1 SGDLS and CDR2 YYNGEE. The CDR3 sequence is CASSVLGQGASGELFF. DNA of the CDR3: TGTGCCAGCAGCGTTTTGGGGCAGGGGGCCTCCGGGGAGCTGTTTTTT.

This clone has a handful of counts. The gene calls are TRBV7-2 and TRBJ2-1, with 9 bases lining up with TRBD1. The CDR3 has 18 residues. With 0 bases clipped from V and 6 bases from J, the junction kept 12 bases outside the gene matches. Per the germline V gene, CDR1 is SGHTA and CDR2 is FQGNSA. For the CDR3, the DNA is TGTGCCAGCAGCTTAGCCTTATATCCGGGACAGGGAAGCAATGAGCAGTTCTTC. This codes for CASSLALYPGQGSNEQFF.

This clone was detected only a few times. This chain links TRBV5-1 with TRBJ2-3; D is unclear. Germline V lookup: CDR1 SGHRS, CDR2 YFSETQ. The length of the CDR3 is 12 residues. The ends were cut back, 0 bases at V and 3 bases at J, with 2 bases in the middle. This CDR3 is CASSLVTDTQYF. The DNA of the CDR3 is TGCGCCAGCAGCTTGGTAACAGATACGCAGTATTTT.

This clone has only one observation. V is TRBV6-5 and J is TRBJ2-1; 9 bases are a match to TRBD2. The germline V gene encodes CDR1 MNHEY and CDR2 SVGAGI. Unmatched junction bases numbered 4, after V lost 0 bases and J lost 10 bases. CDR3 length equals 14 residues. In DNA form, the CDR3 reads TGTGCCAGCAGTTACTCGACTAGCGGAGAAGAGCAGTTCTTC. The encoded protein is CASSYSTSGEEQFF.

This chain links TRBV2 with TRBJ2-4; D is possibly TRBD2 (5 bases). The CDR3 length is 16 residues. V gave up 5 bases and J gave up 0 bases, with 14 bases separating them. CDR1 is SNHLY, CDR2 FYNNEI, per germline. The CDR3: CASSKRVGLAKNIQYF. The CDR3 coding sequence is TGTGCCAGCAGTAAGAGGGTAGGCCTAGCCAAAAACATTCAGTACTTC.

V is TRBV19 and J is TRBJ2-1, with 7 nucleotides matching TRBD2. Per the germline V gene, CDR1 is LNHDA and CDR2 is SQIVND (reference sequence). The CDR3 length is 15 residues. V lost 3 bases, J lost 5 bases, and 7 bases stayed unmatched. The CDR3 coding sequence is TGTGCCAGTAGTATTCGACTAGCCGCAAACAATGAGCAGTTCTTC. Amino acid sequence: CASSIRLAANNEQFF.

The V call is TRBV6-1, the J call TRBJ2-3, with TRBD2 identical over 7 bases. CDR1 is MNHNS and CDR2 is SASEGT in the germline V gene. V shed 5 bases and J 6 bases; nucleotides not matched to a gene: 5. The CDR3 runs to 13 residues. The CDR3 is CASSLLAGDTQYF. The DNA of the CDR3 is TGTGCCAGCAGTTTATTAGCGGGTGATACGCAGTATTTT.

The chain couples TRBV9 to TRBJ2-7; maybe TRBD1 (7 bases). The germline V gene encodes CDR1 SGDLS and CDR2 YYNGEE. This CDR3 is built from 15 residues. V shed 3 bases and J shed 1 base, with 14 bases lying between them. CDR3 DNA sequence: TGTGCCAGCAGCGAGGGAGGACAGGTTTCCTACGAGCAGTACTTC. The encoded protein is CASSEGGQVSYEQYF.

This clone turned up a few times. The rearrangement links TRBV13 to TRBJ1-3; tentative D call: TRBD1 (5 bases). Germline V lookup: CDR1 PRHDT, CDR2 FYEKMQ (reference sequence). V lost 8 bases and J lost 0, with 20 bases in between. The CDR3 extends over 17 amino acids. Here the CDR3 DNA reads TGTGCCAGCTCTGCCGGGGGTACAGCTATCTCTGGAAACACCATATATTTT. Protein: CASSAGGTAISGNTIYF. The full variable domain, in which reference TRBV13 and TRBJ1-3 provide the parts outside the CDR3, is AAGVIQSPRHLIKEKRETATLKCYPIPRHDTVYWYQQGPGQDPQFLISFYEKMQSDKGSIPDRFSAQQFSDYHSELNMSSLELGDSALYFCASSAGGTAISGNTIYFGEGSWLTVV.

This chain joins TRBV7-2 and TRBJ1-5, with 9 bases fitting TRBD1. V lost 5 bases, J lost 6 bases, and 8 bases stayed unmatched. The germline V gene encodes CDR1 SGHTA and CDR2 FQGNSA. The CDR3 is made up of 15 amino acids. CDR3 amino acids: CASSPQTGGSQPQHF. CDR3 coding DNA: TGTGCCAGCAGCCCGCAAACAGGGGGCAGTCAGCCCCAGCATTTT.

This clone has just a few counts. The rearrangement joins TRBV6-5 to TRBJ1-3, with 7 bases aligning to TRBD1. Germline-derived CDR1 and CDR2 are MNHEY and SVGAGI. Unmatched junction bases numbered 5, after V lost 6 bases and J lost 0 bases. CDR3 size: 15 residues. CDR3 amino acids: CASSPGTVSGNTIYF. The CDR3 nucleotides read TGTGCCAGCAGCCCCGGGACAGTCTCTGGAAACACCATATATTTT.

This clone is a singleton in its sample. The CDR3 spells CASSESSGNTEAFF. CDR3 sequence (DNA): TGCGCCAGCAGTGAGTCGTCGGGGAACACTGAAGCTTTCTTT. V usage is TRBV10-1 and J usage is TRBJ1-1; D unclear. V lost 0 bases and J 1 base, leaving 6 bases between the germline ends. The CDR3 runs 14 residues. Germline lookup yields CDR1 WNHNN and CDR2 SYGVQD (reference sequence).

In its sample, this clone was seen once. The V call is TRBV19, the J call TRBJ1-5; TRBD1 might be the D (5 bases). This CDR3 contains 15 residues. Germline-derived CDR1 and CDR2 are LNHDA and SQIVND (reference sequence). V lost 0 bases to trimming and J lost 6 bases, with 12 bases between them. The CDR3 DNA follows: TGTGCCAGTAGTATAGACGCAGCGGGGCGTCAGCCCCAGCATTTT. It yields the protein CASSIDAAGRQPQHF.

This clone occurred once. V gene TRBV30 combines with J gene TRBJ1-5; D is ambiguous. Deletions cut 0 bases from V and 8 bases from J, with 20 bases between. Germline loops: CDR1 GTSNPN, CDR2 SVGIG (reference sequence). The CDR3 sequence is 16 residues long. The CDR3 region is CAWSVLFSSEVEPQHF. CDR3 in DNA: TGTGCCTGGAGTGTACTGTTCAGCTCCGAGGTTGAGCCCCAGCATTTT.

The chain is built from TRBV20-1 and TRBJ2-4; no definite D call. Germline CDR1 and CDR2: DFQATT and SNEGSKA (reference sequence). This CDR3 is 10 amino acids long. V gave up 5 bases and J gave up 4 bases, with 3 bases separating them. Here the CDR3 reads CSAPKNIQYF. The CDR3 DNA reads TGCAGTGCTCCTAAAAACATTCAGTACTTC.

This clone was seen a single time. J is TRBJ2-3 and V is TRBV6-1, with 8 bases lining up with TRBD2. The junction had 8 bases not matched to a gene; V was cut back by 7 bases and J by 5 bases. This CDR3 spans 14 amino acids. Germline CDR1 is MNHNS and CDR2 is SASEGT. CDR3 region: CASKSGSPGDTQYF. CDR3 DNA: TGTGCCAGCAAGAGCGGGAGCCCAGGAGATACGCAGTATTTT.

The rearrangement joins TRBV4-2 to TRBJ2-7; D is possibly TRBD2 (5 bases). The germline gives CDR1 LGHNA, CDR2 YNFKEQ. The CDR3 spans 14 residues. Deletions cut 0 bases from V and 5 bases from J, with 11 bases between. The CDR3, as DNA: TGTGCCAGCAGCCAAGACCCGGGAACCCACGAGCAGTACTTC. Amino acid sequence: CASSQDPGTHEQYF.

The V and J genes are TRBV30 and TRBJ1-1; a possible D gene is TRBD1 (5 bases). The V end was cut by 5 bases, the J end by 5 bases, with 15 bases between. The length of the CDR3 is 13 residues. Germline CDR1 GTSNPN, CDR2 SVGIG (reference sequence). The CDR3 spells CAWGIGGRTEAFF. DNA for the CDR3: TGTGCCTGGGGTATCGGGGGGAGGACTGAAGCTTTCTTT.

The V and J genes are TRBV5-1 and TRBJ2-1, with D possibly matching TRBD2 (6 bases). V was cut by 4 bases and J by 7 bases, with 15 bases left in between. The CDR3 spans 14 residues. Germline V lookup: CDR1 SGHRS, CDR2 YFSETQ. The CDR3 DNA follows: TGCGCCAGCAGCCCCCGGCCGGAGGGGAATGAGCAGTTCTTC. Protein: CASSPRPEGNEQFF.

The rearrangement links TRBV19 to TRBJ2-2; TRBD2 agrees at 9 bases. V was pared by 1 base and J by 4 bases, with 4 bases of the junction left unmatched. Germline V gene data show CDR1 as LNHDA and CDR2 as SQIVND (reference sequence). The CDR3 runs 16 residues. The CDR3 here is CASSIGLAAFTGELFF. The CDR3 DNA sequence: TGTGCCAGTAGTATAGGACTAGCGGCCTTCACCGGGGAGCTGTTTTTT.

This rearrangement joins TRBV4-1 to TRBJ1-1; 8 nucleotides agree with TRBD1. The germline V gene has CDR1 MGHRA and CDR2 YSYEKL. After removal of 6 bases from V and 6 bases from J, the junction contained 9 bases not matched to a gene. CDR3 size: 14 residues. As DNA, the CDR3 is TGCGCCAGCAGATCCGGACAGGGCGGCGCTGAAGCTTTCTTT. This gives the protein CASRSGQGGAEAFF.

This chain connects TRBV7-3 to TRBJ2-1; the match to TRBD1 covers 10 bases. Losses at the gene ends were 6 bases for V and 7 bases for J; bases not matched to a gene: 9. The CDR3 spans 15 residues. Germline loops: CDR1 SGHTA, CDR2 FQGTGA. The CDR3 loop is CASRQGGQGRNEQFF. CDR3 DNA sequence: TGTGCCAGCAGACAGGGGGGACAGGGGCGGAATGAGCAGTTCTTC.

Notes on this clone: Within the sample, other DNA sequences also encode this same CDR3. The V gene is TRBV28, the J gene TRBJ2-5; 7 bases map to TRBD2. CDR3 size: 14 residues. The junction had 5 bases not matched to a gene; V was cut back by 3 bases and J by 4 bases. Germline loops: CDR1 MDHEN, CDR2 SYDVKM. The CDR3 sequence: CASSFSGGRETQYF. The CDR3 DNA reads TGTGCCAGCAGTTTTTCGGGGGGAAGAGAGACCCAGTACTTC. Filled out from reference TRBV28 and TRBJ2-5, the complete variable domain reads DVKVTQSSRYLVKRTGEKVFLECVQDMDHENMFWYRQDPGLGLRLIYFSYDVKMKEKGDIPEGYSVSREKKERFSLILESASTNQTSMYLCASSFSGGRETQYFGPGTRLLVL.